Listed below are T cell receptor beta chains from one sample, sequenced in a study of molecular identifiers for immune sequencing clone quantification. From the PCR reads, TCRdb called clonotypes with MiXCR, one entry per CDR3 protein. Of about 320,000 distinct CDR3 sequences listed, 24% are singletons. Specimen: naive CD8+ T cells from blood, with Jurkat cell RNA spiked in. Receptors originate from a human donor in good health. Some libraries in this study had Jurkat cell RNA spiked in. CDR3s include the opening cysteine and the closing phenylalanine or tryptophan. A D gene is named only where the DNA matches it firmly. Clone sizes are given selectively: once, few, many, or a class where the clone is expanded.

j_call clone_size v_call d_call cdr3_aa cdr3_nt
TRBJ2-7 . TRBV3-1 . CASSHGNYEQYF TGTGCCAGCAGCCACGGAAACTACGAGCAGTACTTC
TRBJ2-3 many TRBV28 TRBD1 CASSPGQGPDTQYF TGTGCCAGCAGCCCCGGACAGGGTCCAGATACGCAGTATTTT
TRBJ1-2 few TRBV6-2/TRBV6-3 . CASSYNPSSYGYTF TGTGCCAGCAGTTACAACCCCTCCTCCTATGGCTACACCTTC
TRBJ2-7 . TRBV28 . CASSFHSSYEQYF TGTGCCAGCAGTTTTCACAGCTCCTACGAGCAGTACTTC
TRBJ1-1 few TRBV7-9 . CASSLVSEAFF TGTGCCAGCAGCTTAGTGTCTGAAGCTTTCTTT
TRBJ1-6 . TRBV2 . CASSEAAGNPGSPLHF TGTGCCAGCAGTGAAGCGGCGGGAAACCCGGGATCACCCCTCCACTTT
TRBJ2-1 . TRBV27 . CASTIGGGSYNEQFF TGTGCCAGCACAATAGGGGGGGGCTCCTACAATGAGCAGTTCTTC
TRBJ2-5 many TRBV12-3/TRBV12-4 . CASSHTGTQYF TGTGCCAGCAGTCACACAGGGACCCAGTACTTC
TRBJ2-7 few TRBV6-5 TRBD1 CASSYGTESEQYF TGTGCCAGCAGTTACGGGACAGAAAGCGAGCAGTACTTC
TRBJ1-1 few TRBV19 . CASIAIPIRGTEAFF TGTGCCAGTATCGCCATCCCGATTCGGGGGACTGAAGCTTTCTTT
TRBJ1-5 many TRBV28 . CASSLSKISNQPQHF TGTGCCAGCAGTTTATCAAAGATAAGCAATCAGCCCCAGCATTTT
TRBJ2-2 . TRBV7-9 . CASSAGLGVAGELFF TGTGCCAGCAGCGCGGGACTGGGGGTGGCCGGGGAGCTGTTTTTT
TRBJ2-2 . TRBV30 . CARSNGAGTGELFF TGTGCCAGGAGTAATGGAGCTGGGACCGGGGAGCTGTTTTTT
TRBJ1-4 . TRBV4-3 TRBD1 CASSPDRRHEKPFF TGCGCCAGCAGCCCGGACAGGAGACATGAAAAACCGTTTTTT
TRBJ2-7 few TRBV20-1 TRBD2 CSADQREDSYEQYF TGCAGTGCCGATCAGCGGGAGGACTCCTACGAGCAGTACTTC
TRBJ1-5 many TRBV4-3 . CASSQGRQSNQPQHF TGCGCCAGCAGCCAAGGCCGACAGAGCAATCAGCCCCAGCATTTT
TRBJ1-1 many TRBV4-1 . CASSQDFGVSTEAFF TGCGCCAGCAGCCAAGATTTTGGGGTGAGCACTGAAGCTTTCTTT
TRBJ2-3 . TRBV28 . CASTRLVRGYRDTQYF TGTGCCAGCACCCGCCTCGTTCGAGGATACAGAGATACGCAGTATTTT
TRBJ1-3 . TRBV7-9 . CASSQLDISGNTIYF TGTGCCAGCAGCCAACTAGACATATCTGGAAACACCATATATTTT
TRBJ2-7 many TRBV5-6 . CASSLSRDSAYEQYF TGTGCCAGCAGCTTGTCACGGGACTCAGCCTACGAGCAGTACTTC
TRBJ2-1 many TRBV7-6 . CASSLAWWVEDDEQFF TGTGCCAGCAGCTTAGCGTGGTGGGTAGAAGACGATGAGCAGTTCTTC
TRBJ2-7 few TRBV4-1 . CASSQAQQVSSYEQYF TGCGCCAGCAGCCAAGCCCAACAGGTGAGCTCCTACGAGCAGTACTTC
TRBJ2-7 . TRBV6-1 TRBD1 CASTMGQGSAYEQYF TGTGCCAGCACCATGGGACAGGGGAGTGCCTACGAGCAGTACTTC
TRBJ2-1 . TRBV6-5 . CASITTNEQFF TGTGCCAGCATTACCACCAATGAGCAGTTCTTC
TRBJ2-3 many TRBV5-1 TRBD1 CASSLATGGSTDTQYF TGCGCCAGCAGCTTGGCAACAGGGGGCAGCACAGATACGCAGTATTTT
TRBJ2-5 . TRBV18 TRBD1 CASSTGESKTQYF TGTGCCAGCTCGACAGGGGAAAGCAAGACCCAGTACTTC
TRBJ2-5 many TRBV5-4 TRBD2 CASSERTSMYQETQYF TGTGCCAGCAGCGAAAGGACTAGCATGTACCAAGAGACCCAGTACTTC
TRBJ1-5 many TRBV19 . CASSTGTPNQPQHF TGTGCCAGTAGTACCGGGACACCGAATCAGCCCCAGCATTTT
TRBJ2-3 . TRBV30 TRBD2 CAWSILAGGTDTQYF TGTGCCTGGAGTATACTAGCGGGAGGCACAGATACGCAGTATTTT
TRBJ2-1 . TRBV4-1 TRBD2 CASSPRLLAASYNEQLF TGCGCCAGCAGCCCCCGGTTACTAGCGGCCTCCTACAATGAGCAGCTCTTC
TRBJ1-3 many TRBV29-1 . CSVEGDGQEASGNTIYF TGCAGCGTTGAAGGGGATGGTCAGGAAGCCTCTGGAAACACCATATATTTT
TRBJ2-3 many TRBV11-2 . CASTADTQYF TGTGCCAGCACAGCAGATACGCAGTATTTT
TRBJ2-3 . TRBV4-3 . CASSQDRQSGGSQPQYF TGCGCCAGCAGCCAAGATCGTCAATCCGGAGGAAGTCAGCCCCAGTATTTT
TRBJ2-2 . TRBV20-1 . CSAIDTYANTGELFF TGCAGTGCCATCGACACCTACGCGAACACCGGGGAGCTGTTTTTT
TRBJ1-1 many TRBV20-1 . CSARDLRLNTEAFF TGCAGTGCTAGAGATCTACGGCTGAACACTGAAGCTTTCTTT
TRBJ1-2 many TRBV29-1 TRBD1 CSVETGINYGYTF TGCAGCGTTGAGACAGGGATTAACTATGGCTACACCTTC
TRBJ2-5 many TRBV12-3/TRBV12-4 TRBD1 CASSTTGEQETQYF TGTGCCAGCAGTACGACAGGGGAACAAGAGACCCAGTACTTC
TRBJ2-7 . TRBV19 TRBD1 CASTVDQGAFEQYF TGTGCCAGTACCGTGGATCAGGGGGCTTTCGAGCAGTACTTC
TRBJ2-7 many TRBV2 TRBD2 CASSPGLAGEASYEQYF TGTGCCAGCAGCCCCGGACTAGCGGGAGAGGCCTCCTACGAGCAGTACTTC
TRBJ2-3 many TRBV2 TRBD2 CASSRLAGVTDTQYF TGTGCCAGCAGTAGACTAGCGGGAGTGACAGATACGCAGTATTTT
TRBJ2-7 . TRBV19 TRBD1 CASSAWDSNYVQYF TGTGCCAGTAGTGCCTGGGACAGCAACTACGTGCAGTACTTC
TRBJ2-7 many TRBV20-1 TRBD2 CSARAPSGTYEQYF TGCAGTGCTAGAGCCCCTAGCGGGACCTACGAGCAGTACTTC
TRBJ1-4 few TRBV4-1 . CASSQLNRVDFNEKLFF TGCGCCAGCAGCCAGTTAAACCGGGTCGACTTTAATGAAAAACTGTTTTTT
TRBJ2-1 . TRBV7-9 TRBD1 CASSLDRGPAYNEQFF TGTGCCAGCAGCTTAGACAGGGGGCCTGCCTACAATGAGCAGTTCTTC
TRBJ1-2 once TRBV10-3 TRBD1 CAISVPGQGNYGYTF TGTGCCATCAGTGTCCCGGGACAGGGGAACTATGGCTACACCTTC
TRBJ1-5 few TRBV9 . CASNHLKTVYSNQPQHF TGTGCCAGCAACCATCTAAAGACAGTGTATAGCAATCAGCCCCAGCATTTT
TRBJ2-7 . TRBV15 . CATSREPEGSSRPYEQYF TGTGCCACCAGCAGAGAGCCGGAGGGGTCTAGCCGACCCTACGAGCAGTACTTC
TRBJ1-1 many TRBV4-3 . CASSQVVWTNTEAFF TGCGCCAGCAGCCAAGTTGTTTGGACGAACACTGAAGCTTTCTTT
TRBJ2-5 many TRBV5-4 . CASSLAVGEETQYF TGTGCCAGCAGCTTGGCCGTTGGGGAAGAGACCCAGTACTTC